This entry features one TCR beta chain sequence. Sequencing was performed with immunoSEQ multiplex PCR; in TCRdb, only in-frame clones are kept and a portion is missing. Here the sample spans roughly 120,000 clones, 65% to 90% being singletons. This record belongs to a study of blood T cell repertoires in COVID-19. Study details: The United States, Italy and Spain supplied acute and convalescent COVID-19 samples.

Germline V gene data show CDR1 as MGHRA and CDR2 as YSYEKL. This CDR3 is 15 amino acids long. The ends lost 4 bases at V and 5 bases at J; junction bases unmatched: 5. The chain combines TRBV4-1 with TRBJ2-3; 11 positions agree with TRBD1. The origin of this receptor is a human donor in a cohort sampled during active COVID-19. The sequencing input was peripheral blood. The CDR3 protein is CASSLGQGAGDTQYF. The DNA for the CDR3 is TGCGCCAGCAGCCTTGGACAGGGGGCAGGAGATACGCAGTATTTT.